These 21 T cell receptor beta chains share one sample of origin, sequenced in a study of cytomegalovirus exposure and HLA in healthy donors. The PCR was carried out with 60 Vbeta primers and 13 Jbeta primers. Sequenced by immunoSEQ multiplex PCR; TCRdb stores in-frame clones only, minus some. The sample has 75,000 to 80,000 clones; roughly four fifths are singletons. The specimen sequenced was PBMCs. These receptors all come from a male donor in good health and CMV-seropositive.

This clone was detected once. The chain has TRBV5-1 and TRBJ1-4; 7 bases are a match to TRBD1. Trimming at V came to 4 bases and at J to 0 bases, leaving 3 bases not matched to a gene. CDR3 length: 15 amino acids. CDR1 SGHRS and CDR2 YFSETQ come from the germline V gene. CDR3 sequence: CASSLQGATNEKLFF. CDR3 nucleotides: TGCGCCAGCAGCCTGCAGGGGGCAACTAATGAAAAACTGTTTTTT. Together with reference TRBV5-1 and TRBJ1-4, the CDR3 gives the full variable domain: KAGVTQTPRYLIKTRGQQVTLSCSPISGHRSVSWYQQTPGQGLQFLFEYFSETQRNKGNFPGRFSGRQFSNSRSEMNVSTLELGDSALYLCASSLQGATNEKLFFGSGTQLSVL.

The chain is built from TRBV6-6 and TRBJ2-5, with 12 bases identical to TRBD1. CDR1 is MNHNY and CDR2 is SVGAGI in the germline V gene (reference sequence). The CDR3 is made up of 15 amino acids. V trimming: 5 bases; J trimming: 5 bases; junction bases outside the gene matches: 6. The CDR3 loop reads CASSAGTGGLETQYF. The CDR3 DNA reads TGTGCCAGCAGTGCCGGGACAGGGGGCCTGGAGACCCAGTACTTC.

V and J are TRBV6-6 and TRBJ1-1; TRBD1 aligns across 7 bases. CDR3 length: 15 residues. Germline assignment: CDR1 MNHNY and CDR2 SVGAGI (reference sequence). The junction had 12 bases not matched to a gene; V was cut back by 5 bases and J by 6 bases. The CDR3 nucleotides read TGTGCCAGCAGTACGGACAGGAGGGTTTTCGCTGAAGCTTTCTTT. Amino acid sequence: CASSTDRRVFAEAFF.

The gene calls are TRBV7-2 and TRBJ2-1; TRBD2 agrees at 10 bases. Trimming took 4 bases from V and 5 from J; bases not matched to a gene: 8. Per germline, CDR1 SGHTA and CDR2 FQGNSA. The CDR3 spans 16 residues. The CDR3 reads CASSWTLAGGDNEQFF. CDR3 coding DNA: TGTGCCAGCAGCTGGACGTTAGCGGGAGGAGACAATGAGCAGTTCTTC.

This clone has just one count. This chain links TRBV5-1 with TRBJ2-7, with 7 bases identical to TRBD1. The CDR3 runs 14 residues. Per the germline V gene, CDR1 is SGHRS and CDR2 is YFSETQ. After removal of 2 bases from V and 2 bases from J, the junction contained 4 bases not matched to a gene. For the CDR3, the DNA is TGCGCCAGCAGCTTCCAGGGGGAAACCTACGAGCAGTACTTC. Translating gives CASSFQGETYEQYF.

This chain links TRBV29-1 with TRBJ2-2, with 7 positions matching TRBD2. Germline V gives CDR1 SQVTM, CDR2 ANQGSEA. The CDR3 extends over 15 amino acids. The V gene end was trimmed by 0 bases and the J gene end by 7 bases; junction bases not matched to a gene: 8. The CDR3 nucleotides are TGCAGCGTTGAAGAGGCTAGCGGAAGGGACGGGGAGCTGTTTTTT. Its translation: CSVEEASGRDGELFF.

The rearrangement joins TRBV6-5 to TRBJ2-5, with TRBD1 matching 10 bases. CDR1 MNHEY and CDR2 SVGAGI come from the germline V gene. The V segment lost 4 bases and the J segment 6 bases; nucleotides outside the gene matches: 8. The length of the CDR3 is 15 residues. The CDR3, as DNA: TGTGCCAGCAGTTCTACGACAGGGGGCACGAAGACCCAGTACTTC. Translated: CASSSTTGGTKTQYF.

The chain joins TRBV5-6 to TRBJ2-3; possible D gene TRBD1, 6 bases. Trimming removed 4 bases at V and 2 bases at J, with 11 bases between. The germline V gene encodes CDR1 SGHDT and CDR2 YYEEEE. The CDR3 length is 14 residues. The CDR3 DNA sequence: TGTGCCAGCAGCAGGACAGTTTCCACAGATACGCAGTATTTT. Translating it yields CASSRTVSTDTQYF.

The chain links TRBV29-1 to TRBJ2-7, with TRBD2 identical over 8 bases. The length of the CDR3 is 13 residues. The ends lost 4 bases at V and 3 bases at J; junction bases unmatched: 5. Per germline, CDR1 SQVTM and CDR2 ANQGSEA. The CDR3 bases are TGCAGCGTTGCGGGGGGGCGAAACTACGAGCAGTACTTC. This gives the protein CSVAGGRNYEQYF.

This chain uses TRBV10-2 with TRBJ1-5, with 8 bases that match TRBD1. Looked up from germline, CDR1 is WSHSY and CDR2 is SAAADI. The CDR3 spans 13 residues. The J segment lost 6 bases and the V segment lost 5 bases, leaving 3 bases of the junction unmatched. The CDR3 here is CASSFDRGQPQHF. The CDR3 nucleotides read TGCGCCAGCAGTTTCGACAGGGGTCAGCCCCAGCATTTT.

About this clone: An end of the junction differs from the germline gene, which may be a read error. Other nucleotide sequences in the sample specify the same CDR3. The genes are TRBV6-5 and TRBJ2-5; TRBD1 matches at 7 bases. CDR1 and CDR2 from the germline V gene are MNHEY and SVGAGI. This CDR3 is 12 amino acids long. The CDR3 sequence: CASSYYGQAPYF. The CDR3 nucleotides are TGTGCCAGTAGTTACTATGGACAGGCCCCATACTTC.

J is TRBJ1-6 and V is TRBV4-1; D might be TRBD1 (6 bases). The CDR3 runs 15 residues. Germline V gives CDR1 MGHRA, CDR2 YSYEKL. With 0 bases removed from V and 11 bases from J, the gap between germline ends came to 14 bases. The CDR3 nucleotides are TGCGCCAGCAGCCAAGATTCGGGGGGGGCTGCACCCCTCCACTTT. It is translated as CASSQDSGGAAPLHF.

The chain combines TRBV4-3 with TRBJ2-1, with 8 bases that match TRBD2. Losses at the gene ends were 0 bases for V and 4 bases for J; bases not matched to a gene: 23. The CDR3 spans 22 residues. Germline CDR1 and CDR2: LGHNA and YSLEER. CDR3 loop: CASSQDVGRGLVAGGTYNEQFF. The CDR3, as DNA: TGCGCCAGCAGCCAAGACGTGGGAAGGGGTCTTGTCGCGGGGGGCACATACAATGAGCAGTTCTTC.

V is TRBV5-5 and J is TRBJ1-2; D might be TRBD1 (5 bases). The CDR3 contains 16 residues. The V gene's germline CDR1 is SGHKS and CDR2 YYEKEE (reference sequence). Trimming removed 4 bases at V and 0 bases at J, with 16 bases between. Written as DNA, the CDR3 is TGTGCCAGCAGCACCACGGTGCGGGGACCTAACTATGGCTACACCTTC. Amino acid sequence: CASSTTVRGPNYGYTF.

V gene TRBV7-3 combines with J gene TRBJ2-6, with D maybe TRBD1 (6 bases). V lost 2 bases to trimming and J lost 1 base, with 18 bases between them. CDR1 is SGHTA and CDR2 is FQGTGA in the germline V gene. This CDR3 has 19 amino acids. For the CDR3, the DNA is TGTGCCAGCAGCTTACAGGGACACAACGGCCCATCTGGGGCCAACGTCCTGACTTTC. This codes for CASSLQGHNGPSGANVLTF.

This clone has only one observation. The V call is TRBV11-2, the J call TRBJ1-1, with D unclear. CDR3 length: 17 residues. V lost 5 bases to trimming and J lost 0 bases, with 19 bases between them. Germline CDR1 is SGHAT and CDR2 is FQNNGV. DNA for the CDR3: TGTGCCAGCAGCCCATGGGCGGGGTTTGATATGAACACTGAAGCTTTCTTT. Amino acids: CASSPWAGFDMNTEAFF.

This chain connects TRBV5-3 to TRBJ2-7, with 9 nucleotides matching TRBD1. TRBV5-3 is marked as an open reading frame, function uncertain. Losses at the gene ends were 2 bases for V and 5 bases for J; bases not matched to a gene: 8. This CDR3 comprises 15 residues. The chain's CDR3 is CARSFGQGNLDEQYF. The DNA for the CDR3 is TGTGCCAGAAGCTTCGGACAGGGGAATTTGGACGAGCAGTACTTC.

The rearrangement uses TRBV5-1 and TRBJ2-1; TRBD2 matches at 10 bases. Per the germline V gene, CDR1 is SGHRS and CDR2 is YFSETQ. This CDR3 has 14 amino acids. Germline trimming cut 6 bases from V and 3 bases from J; bases unmatched to any gene: 3. CDR3 in amino acids: CASTLAGGYNEQFF. In DNA form, the CDR3 reads TGCGCCAGCACCTTAGCGGGGGGCTACAATGAGCAGTTCTTC.

The chain couples TRBV5-5 to TRBJ1-2, with 7 bases lining up with TRBD1. Germline CDR1 reads SGHKS; CDR2 reads YYEKEE (reference sequence). The CDR3 length is 16 residues. V shed 5 bases, J shed 8 bases, and the junction held 18 bases outside the gene matches. DNA of the CDR3: TGTGCCAGCAGACGCATCTCCGACAGGGACGGGGTAGGCTACACCTTC. Encoded protein: CASRRISDRDGVGYTF.

The chain recombines TRBV11-2 with TRBJ2-3; TRBD2 matches at 16 bases. Germline V gene lookup returns CDR1 SGHAT and CDR2 FQNNGV. This CDR3 is built from 16 residues. Losses at the gene ends were 5 bases for V and 5 bases for J; bases not matched to a gene: 4. The chain's CDR3 is CASSAGLAGGEDTQYF. The DNA for the CDR3 is TGTGCCAGCAGCGCGGGACTAGCGGGGGGGGAAGATACGCAGTATTTT.

This clone has just one count. The CDR3 is CASSALQGATEAFF. The CDR3 nucleotides are TGTGCCAGCAGCGCTCTACAGGGAGCCACTGAAGCTTTCTTT. The V gene is TRBV5-4, the J gene TRBJ1-1; tentative D call: TRBD1 (6 bases). The CDR3 loop spans 14 amino acids. Trimming took 4 bases from V and 4 from J, leaving 14 bases between them. The germline gives CDR1 SGHNT, CDR2 YYREEE (reference sequence).